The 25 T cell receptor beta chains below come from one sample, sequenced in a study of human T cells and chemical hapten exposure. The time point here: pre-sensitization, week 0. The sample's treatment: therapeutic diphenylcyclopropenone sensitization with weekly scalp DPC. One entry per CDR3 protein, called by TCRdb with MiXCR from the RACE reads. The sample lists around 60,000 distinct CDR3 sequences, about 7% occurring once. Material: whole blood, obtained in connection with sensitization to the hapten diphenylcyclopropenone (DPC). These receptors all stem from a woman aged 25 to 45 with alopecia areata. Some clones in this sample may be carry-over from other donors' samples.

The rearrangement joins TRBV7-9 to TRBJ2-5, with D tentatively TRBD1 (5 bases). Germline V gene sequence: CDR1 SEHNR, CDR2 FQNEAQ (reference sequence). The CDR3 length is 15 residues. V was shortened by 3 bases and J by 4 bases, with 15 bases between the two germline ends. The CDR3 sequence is CASSLPMGLAETQYF. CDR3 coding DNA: TGTGCCAGCAGCTTGCCAATGGGGCTTGCAGAGACCCAGTACTTC.

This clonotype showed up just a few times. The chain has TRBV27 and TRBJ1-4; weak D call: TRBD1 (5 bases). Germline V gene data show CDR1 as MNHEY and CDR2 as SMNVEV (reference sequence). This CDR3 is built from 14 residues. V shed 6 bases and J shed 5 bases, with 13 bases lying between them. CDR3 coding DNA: TGTGCCAGCAGCATAAGCAGGGTGAATGAAAAACTGTTTTTT. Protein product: CASSISRVNEKLFF.

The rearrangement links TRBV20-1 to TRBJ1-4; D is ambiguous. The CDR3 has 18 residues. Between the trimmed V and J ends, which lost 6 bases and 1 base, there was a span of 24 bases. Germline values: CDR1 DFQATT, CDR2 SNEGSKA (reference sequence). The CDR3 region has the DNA TGCAGTGCAATCAAAACCCAAACACGGGTAGGAACTAATGAAAAACTGTTTTTT. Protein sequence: CSAIKTQTRVGTNEKLFF.

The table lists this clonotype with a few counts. CDR3 protein: CATSMGQGRREQYF. The CDR3, as DNA: TGTGCCACCAGCATGGGACAGGGAAGACGGGAGCAGTACTTC. V gene TRBV15 combines with J gene TRBJ2-7; 9 bases align to TRBD1. The CDR3 has 14 amino acids. After removal of 4 bases from V and 7 bases from J, the junction contained 8 bases not matched to a gene. CDR1 and CDR2 (germline): LNHNV, YYDKDF (reference sequence).

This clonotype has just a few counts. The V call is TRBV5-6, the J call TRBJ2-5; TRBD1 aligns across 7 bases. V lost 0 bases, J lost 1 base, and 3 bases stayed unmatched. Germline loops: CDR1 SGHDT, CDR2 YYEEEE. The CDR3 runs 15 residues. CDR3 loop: CASSLEGARQETQYF. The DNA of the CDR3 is TGTGCCAGCAGCTTGGAGGGGGCTCGCCAAGAGACCCAGTACTTC.

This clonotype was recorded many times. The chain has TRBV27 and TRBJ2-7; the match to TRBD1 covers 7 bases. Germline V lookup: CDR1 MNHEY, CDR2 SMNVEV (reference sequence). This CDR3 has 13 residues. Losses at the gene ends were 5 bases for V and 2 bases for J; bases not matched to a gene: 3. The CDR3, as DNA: TGTGCCAGCAGTCCAGGGACAGCCTACGAGCAGTACTTC. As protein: CASSPGTAYEQYF.

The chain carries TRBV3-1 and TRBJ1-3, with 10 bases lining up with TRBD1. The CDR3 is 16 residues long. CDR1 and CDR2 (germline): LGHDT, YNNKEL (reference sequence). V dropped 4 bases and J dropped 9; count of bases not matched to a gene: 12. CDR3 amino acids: CASSRLPGTGESTIYF. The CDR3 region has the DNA TGTGCCAGCAGCCGACTTCCGGGGACAGGGGAAAGCACCATATATTTT.

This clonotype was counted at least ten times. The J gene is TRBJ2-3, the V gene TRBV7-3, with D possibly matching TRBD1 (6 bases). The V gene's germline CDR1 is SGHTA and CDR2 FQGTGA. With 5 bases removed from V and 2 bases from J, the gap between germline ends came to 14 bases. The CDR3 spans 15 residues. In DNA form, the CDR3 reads TGTGCCAGCAGCAACACAGGGCGCCTCACAGATACGCAGTATTTT. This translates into CASSNTGRLTDTQYF.

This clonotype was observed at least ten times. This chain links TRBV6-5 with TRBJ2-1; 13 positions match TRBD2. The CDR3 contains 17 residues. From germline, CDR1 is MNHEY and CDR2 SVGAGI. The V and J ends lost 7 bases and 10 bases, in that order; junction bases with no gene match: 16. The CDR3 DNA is TGTGCCAGCACCAACCTTCGACTAGCGGGGGGTTCCGTCGAGCAGTTCTTC. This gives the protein CASTNLRLAGGSVEQFF.

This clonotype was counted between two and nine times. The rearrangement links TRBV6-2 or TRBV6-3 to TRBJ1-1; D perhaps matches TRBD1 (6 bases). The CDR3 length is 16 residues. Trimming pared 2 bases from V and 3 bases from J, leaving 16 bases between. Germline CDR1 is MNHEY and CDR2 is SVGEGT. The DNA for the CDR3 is TGTGCCAGCAGTTACGTCTGGGGGGCTGGATACACTGAAGCTTTCTTT. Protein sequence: CASSYVWGAGYTEAFF.

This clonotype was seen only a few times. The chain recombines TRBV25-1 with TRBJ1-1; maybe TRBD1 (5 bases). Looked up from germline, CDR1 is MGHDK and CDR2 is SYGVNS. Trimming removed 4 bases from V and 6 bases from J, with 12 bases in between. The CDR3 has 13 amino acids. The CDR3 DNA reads TGTGCCAGCAGTGCCACGGGGGGGGCTGAAGCTTTCTTT. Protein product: CASSATGGAEAFF.

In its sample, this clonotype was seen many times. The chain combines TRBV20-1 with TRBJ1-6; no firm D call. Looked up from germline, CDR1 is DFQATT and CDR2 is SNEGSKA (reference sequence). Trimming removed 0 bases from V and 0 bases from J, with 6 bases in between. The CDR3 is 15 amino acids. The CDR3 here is CSAREYSSYNSPLHF. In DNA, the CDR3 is TGCAGTGCTAGAGAGTACAGCTCCTATAATTCACCCCTCCACTTT.

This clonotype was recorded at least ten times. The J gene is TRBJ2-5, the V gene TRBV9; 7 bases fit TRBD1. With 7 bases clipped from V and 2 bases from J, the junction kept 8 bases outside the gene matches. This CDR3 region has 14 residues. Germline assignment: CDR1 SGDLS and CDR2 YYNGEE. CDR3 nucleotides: TGTGCCAGCGGAAGGGACAGCCTACAAGAGACCCAGTACTTC. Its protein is CASGRDSLQETQYF.

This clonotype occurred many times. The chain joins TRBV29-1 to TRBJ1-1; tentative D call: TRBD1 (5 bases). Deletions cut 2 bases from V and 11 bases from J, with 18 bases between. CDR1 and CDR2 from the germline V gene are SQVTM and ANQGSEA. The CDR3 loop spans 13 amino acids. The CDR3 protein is CSVEKIGDPRAFF. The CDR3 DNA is TGCAGCGTTGAAAAGATAGGGGACCCCCGGGCTTTCTTT. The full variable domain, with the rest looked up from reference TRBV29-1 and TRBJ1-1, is SAVISQKPSRDICQRGTSLTIQCQVDSQVTMMFWYRQQPGQSLTLIATANQGSEATYESGFVIDKFPISRPNLTFSTLTVSNMSPEDSSIYLCSVEKIGDPRAFFGQGTRLTVV.

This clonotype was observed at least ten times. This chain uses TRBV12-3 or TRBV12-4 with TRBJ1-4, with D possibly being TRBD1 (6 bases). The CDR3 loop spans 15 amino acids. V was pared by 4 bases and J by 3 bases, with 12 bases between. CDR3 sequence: CASSSAQGSNEKLFF. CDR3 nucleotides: TGTGCCAGCAGTTCGGCACAGGGCTCTAATGAAAAACTGTTTTTT.

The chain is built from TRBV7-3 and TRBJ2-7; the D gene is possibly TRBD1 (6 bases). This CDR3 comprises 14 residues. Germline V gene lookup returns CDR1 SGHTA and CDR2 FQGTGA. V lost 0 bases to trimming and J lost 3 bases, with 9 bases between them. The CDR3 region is CASSLTGGNYEQYF. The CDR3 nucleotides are TGTGCCAGCAGCTTAACAGGGGGTAACTACGAGCAGTACTTC.

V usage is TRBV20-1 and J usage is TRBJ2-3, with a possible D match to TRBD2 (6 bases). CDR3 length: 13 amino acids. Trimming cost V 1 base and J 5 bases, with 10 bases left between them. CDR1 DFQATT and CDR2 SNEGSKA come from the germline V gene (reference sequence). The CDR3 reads CSARGGAIDTQYF. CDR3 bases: TGCAGTGCTAGAGGCGGGGCAATAGATACGCAGTATTTT.

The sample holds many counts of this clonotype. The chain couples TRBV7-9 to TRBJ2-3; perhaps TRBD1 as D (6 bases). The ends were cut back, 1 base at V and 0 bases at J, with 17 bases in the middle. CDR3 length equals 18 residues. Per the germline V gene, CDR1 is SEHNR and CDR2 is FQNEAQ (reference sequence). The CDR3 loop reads CASSLDGTRIYSTDTQYF. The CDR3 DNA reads TGTGCCAGCAGCTTAGATGGGACACGGATATATAGCACAGATACGCAGTATTTT.

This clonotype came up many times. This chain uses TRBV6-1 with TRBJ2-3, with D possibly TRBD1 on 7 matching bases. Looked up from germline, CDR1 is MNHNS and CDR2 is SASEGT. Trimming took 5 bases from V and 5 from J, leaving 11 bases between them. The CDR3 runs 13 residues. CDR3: CASSTGEVDTQYF. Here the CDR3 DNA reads TGTGCCAGCAGTACAGGGGAGGTAGATACGCAGTATTTT.

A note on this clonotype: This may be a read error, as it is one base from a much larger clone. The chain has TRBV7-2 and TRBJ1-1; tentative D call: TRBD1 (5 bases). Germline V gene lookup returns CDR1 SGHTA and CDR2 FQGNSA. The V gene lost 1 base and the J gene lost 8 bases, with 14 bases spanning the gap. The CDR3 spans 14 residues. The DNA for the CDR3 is TGTGCCAGCAGCTTAGAGTGGGGGACTCCCGAAGCTTTCTTT. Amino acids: CASSLEWGTPEAFF.

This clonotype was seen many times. As DNA, the CDR3 is TGTGCCAGCTCACCACTTGGGACAGCAGATACGCAGTATTTT. Encoded protein: CASSPLGTADTQYF. The chain recombines TRBV18 with TRBJ2-3; the match to TRBD1 covers 7 bases. The CDR3 is 14 residues long. Losses at the gene ends were 1 base for V and 4 bases for J; bases not matched to a gene: 2. CDR1 is KGHSH and CDR2 is LQKENI in the germline V gene.

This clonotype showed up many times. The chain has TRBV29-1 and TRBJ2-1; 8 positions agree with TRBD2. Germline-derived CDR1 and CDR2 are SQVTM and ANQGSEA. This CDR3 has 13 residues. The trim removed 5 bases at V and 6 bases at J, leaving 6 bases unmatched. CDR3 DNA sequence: TGCAGCGTTAAAAAAAGCGGGGGCAATGAGCAGTTCTTC. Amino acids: CSVKKSGGNEQFF.

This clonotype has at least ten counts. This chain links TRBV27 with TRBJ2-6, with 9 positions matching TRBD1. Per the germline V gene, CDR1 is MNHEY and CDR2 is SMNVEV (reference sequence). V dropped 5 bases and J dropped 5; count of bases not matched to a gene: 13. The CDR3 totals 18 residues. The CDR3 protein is CASSPTGTGRVRANVLTF. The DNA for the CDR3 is TGTGCCAGCAGTCCAACCGGGACAGGGAGAGTTCGGGCCAACGTCCTGACTTTC.

The CDR3 here is CASSYSRGSNQPQHF. CDR3 DNA sequence: TGTGCCAGCAGTTACTCAAGGGGCAGCAATCAGCCCCAGCATTTT. The chain is built from TRBV6-5 and TRBJ1-5, with a tentative D call TRBD1 (5 bases). V was shortened by 0 bases and J by 1 base, with 7 bases between the two germline ends. Germline CDR1 MNHEY, CDR2 SVGAGI. The CDR3 runs 15 residues.

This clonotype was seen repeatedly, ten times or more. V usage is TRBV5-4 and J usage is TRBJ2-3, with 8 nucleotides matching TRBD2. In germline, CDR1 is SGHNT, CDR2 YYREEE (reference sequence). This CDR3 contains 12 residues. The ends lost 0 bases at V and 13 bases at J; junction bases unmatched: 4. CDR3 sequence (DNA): TGTGCCAGCAGCTTGGCCGGGGGGGCGGAGTATTTT. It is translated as CASSLAGGAEYF.